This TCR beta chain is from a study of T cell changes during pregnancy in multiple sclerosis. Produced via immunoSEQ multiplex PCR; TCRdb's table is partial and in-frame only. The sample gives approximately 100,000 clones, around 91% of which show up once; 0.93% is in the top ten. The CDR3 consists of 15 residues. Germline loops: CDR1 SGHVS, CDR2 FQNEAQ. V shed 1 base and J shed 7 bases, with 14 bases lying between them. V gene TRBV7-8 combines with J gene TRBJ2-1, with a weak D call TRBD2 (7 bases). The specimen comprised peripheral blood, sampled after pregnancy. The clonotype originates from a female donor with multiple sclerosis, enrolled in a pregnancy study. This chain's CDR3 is CASSLERDMRNEQFF. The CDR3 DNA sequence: TGTGCCAGCAGCTTAGAGCGGGACATGAGGAATGAGCAGTTCTTC.